The 10 T cell receptor beta chains reported below all come from one sample, sequenced in a study of blood T cells in healthy people across ages. A second about 7 to 12 cycle PCR used barcoded and J-beta primers. TCRdb fed the 5' RACE reads into MiXCR, producing one record per CDR3 protein. The repertoire holds 1.5 million to 1.8 million distinct CDR3 sequences, with under 55% as singletons. The sequenced sample was blood. These receptors were taken from a woman aged 18-30 years in good health.

J is TRBJ2-3 and V is TRBV28; possibly TRBD1 or TRBD2 for D (6 bases each). V lost 9 bases and J 4 bases, leaving 17 bases between the germline ends. CDR1 and CDR2 (germline): MDHEN, SYDVKM. The length of the CDR3 is 14 residues. In nucleotides, the CDR3 is TGTGCCAGTGGAGGGGGGATTGCCGCAGATACGCAGTATTTT. Translating gives CASGGGIAADTQYF.

The chain joins TRBV27 to TRBJ2-7, with 10 bases matching TRBD1. CDR3 size: 17 residues. In germline, CDR1 is MNHEY, CDR2 SMNVEV (reference sequence). V shed 4 bases, J shed 2 bases, and the junction held 11 bases outside the gene matches. CDR3 sequence: CASSSLRQGARPYEQYF. The CDR3 coding sequence is TGTGCCAGCAGTTCCTTAAGACAGGGGGCGCGCCCCTACGAGCAGTACTTC.

This clonotype was observed many times. This chain joins TRBV5-5 and TRBJ2-1; possibly TRBD2 for D (5 bases). The length of the CDR3 is 15 residues. In germline, CDR1 is SGHKS, CDR2 YYEKEE (reference sequence). V gave up 0 bases and J gave up 0 bases, with 7 bases separating them. The CDR3 DNA follows: TGTGCCAGCAGCTTGGACCGGGACTCCTACAATGAGCAGTTCTTC. This gives the protein CASSLDRDSYNEQFF.

The V gene is TRBV6-5, the J gene TRBJ1-4; D gene unclear. The CDR3 runs 14 residues. Germline loops: CDR1 MNHEY, CDR2 SVGAGI. V was pared by 2 bases and J by 4 bases, with 8 bases between. CDR3 loop: CASSYGQLNEKLFF. CDR3 coding DNA: TGTGCCAGCAGTTACGGTCAGCTTAATGAAAAACTGTTTTTT.

This clonotype showed up many times. The rearrangement uses TRBV29-1 and TRBJ2-5; D ambiguous. This CDR3 comprises 12 residues. The V and J ends lost 7 bases and 3 bases respectively, with 12 bases between them. Per the germline V gene, CDR1 is SQVTM and CDR2 is ANQGSEA. The CDR3 bases are TGCAGCGCCTTTCCCGCGGAAGAGACCCAGTACTTC. Its protein product is CSAFPAEETQYF. The full variable domain, completed using reference TRBV29-1 and TRBJ2-5, is SAVISQKPSRDICQRGTSLTIQCQVDSQVTMMFWYRQQPGQSLTLIATANQGSEATYESGFVIDKFPISRPNLTFSTLTVSNMSPEDSSIYLCSAFPAEETQYFGPGTRLLVL.

The table lists this clonotype with a few counts. The rearrangement links TRBV20-1 to TRBJ1-6, with a tentative D call TRBD1 (6 bases). V lost 0 bases, J lost 7 bases, and 13 bases lay in between. The germline gives CDR1 DFQATT, CDR2 SNEGSKA (reference sequence). This CDR3 spans 15 amino acids. The CDR3 DNA follows: TGCAGTGCTAGAGATCAAAAGGGGGACAATTCACCCCTCCACTTT. Encoded protein: CSARDQKGDNSPLHF.

The chain has TRBV5-5 and TRBJ2-1; D gene uncertain. Near its end, the DNA agrees better with TRBJ2-7, so the J call may be wrong. Per germline, CDR1 SGHKS and CDR2 YYEKEE (reference sequence). The CDR3 has 16 residues. The DNA of the CDR3 is TGTGCCAGCAGCTTGGTGGCCGAGGAGTTCTACAATGAGCAGTACTTC. Protein product: CASSLVAEEFYNEQYF.

This clonotype was found a few times. This chain links TRBV29-1 with TRBJ2-7; the D is unclear. This CDR3 has 11 residues. V was shortened by 4 bases and J by 5 bases, with 9 bases between the two germline ends. Germline V gene data show CDR1 as SQVTM and CDR2 as ANQGSEA. CDR3 sequence: CSVGWGNEQYF. The CDR3 DNA is TGCAGCGTTGGTTGGGGTAACGAGCAGTACTTC.

In the case of this clonotype: One base away lies a much larger clone, so this may be a sequencing read error. The rearrangement joins TRBV20-1 to TRBJ1-5, with a possible D match to TRBD1 (5 bases). V was pared by 3 bases and J by 6 bases, with 15 bases between. The CDR3 is made up of 14 amino acids. The V gene's germline CDR1 is DFQATT and CDR2 SNEGSKA (reference sequence). The CDR3 is CSASLGQVSQPQHF. Here the CDR3 DNA reads TGCAGTGCTAGCCTGGGGCAGGTGTCTCAGCCCCAGCATTTT.

This rearrangement joins TRBV12-3 or TRBV12-4 to TRBJ2-1; perhaps D is TRBD1 or TRBD2 (5 bases each). The V end lost 7 bases, the J end lost 6 bases, and 22 bases lay between the germline ends. The CDR3 extends over 16 amino acids. The DNA of the CDR3 is TGTGCCAGCACCCCGAGGTTTGAGGGACGGGGCAATGAGCAGTTCTTC. Amino acids: CASTPRFEGRGNEQFF.